The rows below give T cell receptor beta chains drawn from one sample of a study of control samples from healthy donors and cancer patients. TCRdb's table, derived via immunoSEQ multiplex PCR, lists solely in-frame clones and lacks some. The table shows tens of thousands of clones, with approximately 84% occurring only once. The sequenced sample was PBMCs. These receptors originate from a man between 65 and 85 years old with lung cancer. Both conserved end residues are part of each CDR3. The D gene is left open where the match is weak. Only some rows state a clone size, as once, few, many or a class for expanded clones.

D gene	V gene	clone size	J gene	CDR3 protein	CDR3 DNA
-	TRBV24-1	-	TRBJ2-1	CATSDFVKFEQFF	TGTGCCACCAGTGATTTTGTAAAGTTCGAGCAGTTCTTC
-	TRBV6-5	-	TRBJ1-1	CASSYLPGNTEAFF	TGTGCCAGCAGTTACCTCCCAGGGAACACTGAAGCTTTCTTT
-	TRBV19	-	TRBJ1-4	CASSIQESSEKLFF	TGTGCCAGTAGTATTCAGGAGAGTTCTGAAAAACTGTTTTTT
TRBD1	TRBV9	-	TRBJ2-3	CASSVGGQGADTQYF	TGTGCCAGCAGCGTAGGGGGACAGGGGGCAGATACGCAGTATTTT
-	TRBV7-2	-	TRBJ1-5	CASSPGGGGNQPQHF	TGTGCCAGCAGCCCGGGGGGCGGGGGCAATCAGCCCCAGCATTTT
TRBD1	TRBV9	-	TRBJ1-1	CASSVGAGGGQEAFF	TGTGCCAGCAGCGTAGGGGCCGGGGGGGGACAGGAAGCTTTCTTT
-	TRBV2	-	TRBJ1-6	CASSNFESTNSPLHF	TGTGCCAGCAGCAACTTTGAGAGCACCAATTCACCCCTCCACTTT
-	TRBV18	-	TRBJ1-1	CASSPTGLNTEAFF	TGTGCCAGCTCACCAACAGGGCTGAACACTGAAGCTTTCTTT
-	TRBV14	once	TRBJ2-5	CASSPDIIGVETQYF	TGTGCCAGCAGCCCTGACATCATAGGAGTGGAGACCCAGTACTTC
-	TRBV2	few	TRBJ1-1	CASSENWGTEAFF	TGTGCCAGCAGTGAGAATTGGGGGACTGAAGCTTTCTTT
TRBD2	TRBV27	-	TRBJ2-1	CASSLSSGGAYEQFF	TGTGCCAGCAGTTTATCTAGCGGGGGGGCCTATGAGCAGTTCTTC
-	TRBV27	-	TRBJ1-6	CASSLRTVGRNNSPLHF	TGTGCCAGCAGTCTAAGGACAGTGGGTCGAAATAATTCACCCCTCCACTTT
-	TRBV11-2	once	TRBJ2-1	CASSLGGSAGDYNEQFF	TGTGCCAGCAGCTTAGGGGGGTCGGCAGGGGATTACAATGAGCAGTTCTTC
-	TRBV2	-	TRBJ1-5	CASSVIQNQPQHF	TGTGCCAGCAGTGTTATCCAAAATCAGCCCCAGCATTTT
-	TRBV10-1	once	TRBJ2-7	CATSRPPAYEQYF	TGCGCCACCTCCCGGCCCCCCGCCTACGAGCAGTACTTC